A selection of T cell receptor beta chains follows, all from one sample in a study of cytomegalovirus exposure and HLA in healthy donors. Produced via immunoSEQ multiplex PCR; TCRdb's table is partial and in-frame only. The profile shows some 170,000 clones, around nine tenths of them singletons. The sequencing sample was made of PBMCs. These TCRs come from a man aged 18 to 29 in good health and CMV-seropositive. Both conserved end residues are part of each CDR3. Fields, in order: J gene, D gene, clone size, V gene, CDR3 DNA, CDR3 protein. The D gene is left open where the match is weak. The size of a clone is reported for some rows only, either as once, few or many, or as a class for expanded clones.

J: TRBJ1-2; D: NA; size: NA; V: TRBV30; DNA: TGTGCCTGGGAAGACAGAAAAAGGGGATATGGCTACACCTTC; CDR3: CAWEDRKRGYGYTF
J: TRBJ2-3; D: TRBD2; size: NA; V: TRBV15; DNA: TGTGCCACCAGCAGAGATAGGACTAGCGGGGCCAGCGGTACGCAGTATTTT; CDR3: CATSRDRTSGASGTQYF
J: TRBJ2-1; D: TRBD2; size: NA; V: TRBV27; DNA: TGTGCCAGCAGTGTAGGGCGGGGGGCTGAGCAGTTCTTC; CDR3: CASSVGRGAEQFF
J: TRBJ2-7; D: TRBD1; size: NA; V: TRBV29-1; DNA: TGCAGCGTTGAACTCCGGGACAGCTACTACTACGAGCAGTACTTC; CDR3: CSVELRDSYYYEQYF
J: TRBJ2-3; D: NA; size: NA; V: TRBV9; DNA: TGTGCCAGCAGCGTAGCGTCGAGCGGGCAGAGCACAGATACGCAGTATTTT; CDR3: CASSVASSGQSTDTQYF
J: TRBJ1-2; D: NA; size: few; V: TRBV27; DNA: TGTGCCAGCAAGGTGGGGGGGAACTATGGCTACACCTTC; CDR3: CASKVGGNYGYTF
J: TRBJ1-1; D: NA; size: NA; V: TRBV6-6; DNA: TGTGCCAGCGCGGGGGGCTACGAAGCTTTCTTT; CDR3: CASAGGYEAFF
J: TRBJ2-3; D: TRBD2; size: NA; V: TRBV7-6; DNA: TGTGCCAGCAGCGCCCGGACTAGCGGTAGCACAGATACGCAGTATTTT; CDR3: CASSARTSGSTDTQYF
J: TRBJ1-5; D: NA; size: NA; V: TRBV5-6; DNA: TGTGCCAGCAGCTTGGGACAGTACAATCAGCCCCAGCATTTT; CDR3: CASSLGQYNQPQHF
J: TRBJ2-7; D: TRBD1; size: NA; V: TRBV7-9; DNA: TGTGCCAGCAGCCATCCGAGGGGGACAGGGTACGAGCAGTACTTC; CDR3: CASSHPRGTGYEQYF
J: TRBJ1-3; D: NA; size: NA; V: TRBV2; DNA: TGTGCCAGCAGTGAGTCAGGGCGCGGAAACACCATATATTTT; CDR3: CASSESGRGNTIYF
J: TRBJ1-2; D: TRBD1; size: NA; V: TRBV7-2; DNA: TGTGCCAGCAGCTTAGAGGGATACAGGGGGTCCTCCTATGGCTACACCTTC; CDR3: CASSLEGYRGSSYGYTF